The 19 T cell receptor beta chains below all came from one sample that was sequenced in a study of cytomegalovirus exposure and HLA in healthy donors. The primer mix had 60 Vbeta and 13 Jbeta primers. Generated by immunoSEQ multiplex PCR, the TCRdb table keeps only in-frame clones and is missing some. The sample lists under 150,000 clones, approximately 70% occurring once. The specimen sequenced was PBMCs. Source of these receptors: a woman aged 55-70 years in good health and CMV-seropositive.

This sequence joins TRBV5-1 and TRBJ2-7; 10 positions agree with TRBD2. The CDR3 runs 16 residues. V lost 3 bases and J lost 0; bases outside the gene matches: 6. CDR1 and CDR2 (germline): SGHRS, YFSETQ. The CDR3 loop reads CASSYSGGTPSYEQYF. For the CDR3, the DNA is TGCGCCAGCAGCTATAGCGGGGGGACCCCCTCCTACGAGCAGTACTTC. Combining the CDR3 with reference TRBV5-1 and TRBJ2-7 gives the whole variable domain KAGVTQTPRYLIKTRGQQVTLSCSPISGHRSVSWYQQTPGQGLQFLFEYFSETQRNKGNFPGRFSGRQFSNSRSEMNVSTLELGDSALYLCASSYSGGTPSYEQYFGPGTRLTVT.

J is TRBJ1-3 and V is TRBV18, with a weak D call TRBD1 (5 bases). Germline V gene sequence: CDR1 KGHSH, CDR2 LQKENI. There are 16 residues in the CDR3. Trimming stripped 3 bases from V and 1 base from J, with 13 bases between. CDR3 sequence (DNA): TGTGCCAGCTCACCGAACAGGCCGAAATCTGGAAACACCATATATTTT. Its protein product is CASSPNRPKSGNTIYF.

The chain carries TRBV4-2 and TRBJ1-4; no definite D call. V lost 0 bases to trimming and J lost 9 bases, with 5 bases between them. The CDR3 consists of 12 residues. The germline CDR1 and CDR2 sequences are LGHNA and YNFKEQ. The CDR3 loop reads CASSQDPKKLFF. CDR3 bases: TGTGCCAGCAGCCAAGACCCAAAAAAACTGTTTTTT.

This chain uses TRBV9 with TRBJ2-5; D possibly corresponds to TRBD2 (6 bases). The J call could be wrong; TRBJ2-7 is a better fit for the DNA end. The V gene's germline CDR1 is SGDLS and CDR2 YYNGEE. The CDR3 extends over 16 amino acids. CDR3 nucleotide sequence: TGTGCCAGCAGCGTAGATGGGGGGACTGCTTCCTACGAGCAGTACTTC. This codes for CASSVDGGTASYEQYF.

The chain has TRBV7-3 and TRBJ2-7; 10 bases are shared with TRBD2. V lost 1 base to trimming and J lost 4 bases; unmatched junction nucleotides: 4. The CDR3 consists of 15 residues. Germline assignment: CDR1 SGHTA and CDR2 FQGTGA. This CDR3 is CASSLMGLATYEQYF. CDR3 sequence (DNA): TGTGCCAGCAGCTTAATGGGACTAGCGACTTACGAGCAGTACTTC.

This chain connects TRBV7-9 to TRBJ2-5; D is ambiguous. From germline, CDR1 is SEHNR and CDR2 FQNEAQ (reference sequence). V was pared by 1 base and J by 3 bases, with 6 bases between. The CDR3 covers 13 residues. CDR3 sequence reads: CASSLDTKETQYF. As DNA, the CDR3 is TGTGCCAGCAGCTTAGACACCAAAGAGACCCAGTACTTC.

This chain connects TRBV6-5 to TRBJ1-1, with D hard to call. The V gene lost 2 bases and the J gene lost 1 base, with 5 bases spanning the gap. Germline V gives CDR1 MNHEY, CDR2 SVGAGI. This CDR3 spans 13 amino acids. CDR3 nucleotides: TGTGCCAGCAGTTACCTCGGGAACACTGAAGCTTTCTTT. Amino acid sequence: CASSYLGNTEAFF.

The chain couples TRBV5-1 to TRBJ2-1, with D perhaps TRBD2 (6 bases). The CDR3 consists of 14 residues. From germline, CDR1 is SGHRS and CDR2 YFSETQ. Deletions cut 4 bases from V and 9 bases from J, with 17 bases between. The CDR3 DNA follows: TGCGCCAGCAGCCCGCAGACCACCGGGGGTGAGCAGTTCTTC. Its protein is CASSPQTTGGEQFF.

There are a few counts of this clone. The V gene is TRBV9, the J gene TRBJ2-5; TRBD2 agrees at 11 bases. The junction had 2 bases not matched to a gene; V was cut back by 0 bases and J by 4 bases. Germline-derived CDR1 and CDR2 are SGDLS and YYNGEE. There are 15 residues in the CDR3. CDR3 amino acids: CASSVALAGGETQYF. The CDR3 region has the DNA TGTGCCAGCAGCGTAGCGCTAGCGGGGGGAGAGACCCAGTACTTC. Together with reference TRBV9 and TRBJ2-5, the CDR3 gives the full variable domain: DSGVTQTPKHLITATGQRVTLRCSPRSGDLSVYWYQQSLDQGLQFLIQYYNGEERAKGNILERFSAQQFPDLHSELNLSSLELGDSALYFCASSVALAGGETQYFGPGTRLLVL.

The count of this clone is one. This chain joins TRBV5-1 and TRBJ1-5; possibly TRBD1 for D (6 bases). Deletions cut 3 bases from V and 4 bases from J, with 8 bases between. Germline V lookup: CDR1 SGHRS, CDR2 YFSETQ. The CDR3 sequence is 13 residues long. CDR3 coding DNA: TGCGCCAGCAGCTCCCAGGGGAATCAGCCCCAGCATTTT. As protein: CASSSQGNQPQHF. Full variable domain (missing parts from reference TRBV5-1 and TRBJ1-5): KAGVTQTPRYLIKTRGQQVTLSCSPISGHRSVSWYQQTPGQGLQFLFEYFSETQRNKGNFPGRFSGRQFSNSRSEMNVSTLELGDSALYLCASSSQGNQPQHFGDGTRLSIL.

V usage is TRBV5-8 and J usage is TRBJ2-3; D possibly corresponds to TRBD1 (6 bases). CDR3 size: 18 residues. Germline V gene data show CDR1 as SGHTS and CDR2 as YDEGEE. Trimming removed 3 bases at V and 0 bases at J, with 20 bases between. The CDR3 coding sequence is TGTGCCAGCAGCTCCTGGAGTAGGACAGATTCTAGCACAGATACGCAGTATTTT. It translates to CASSSWSRTDSSTDTQYF.

This clone was observed a few times. The chain couples TRBV19 to TRBJ1-2, with D possibly being TRBD1 (5 bases). Germline values: CDR1 LNHDA, CDR2 SQIVND (reference sequence). Trimming removed 7 bases at V and 3 bases at J, with 15 bases between. The CDR3 sequence is 14 residues long. The CDR3 region is CASNSQGWDYGYTF. The CDR3 coding sequence is TGTGCCAGTAACTCTCAGGGTTGGGACTATGGCTACACCTTC.

CDR3 DNA: TGCGCCACCCAACCACTAACTAGCGGGGGGATGTACAATGAGCAGTTCTTC. As protein: CATQPLTSGGMYNEQFF. V usage is TRBV5-1 and J usage is TRBJ2-1, with TRBD2 matching over 12 bases. The CDR3 has 17 residues. CDR1 is SGHRS and CDR2 is YFSETQ in the germline V gene. The V segment lost 9 bases and the J segment 4 bases; nucleotides outside the gene matches: 14.

This clone was seen a single time. The J gene is TRBJ1-1, the V gene TRBV15; 7 bases fit TRBD1. This CDR3 is built from 13 residues. After removal of 7 bases from V and 3 bases from J, the junction contained 5 bases not matched to a gene. Germline-derived CDR1 and CDR2 are LNHNV and YYDKDF (reference sequence). The CDR3 is CATTGRGYTEAFF. The CDR3 bases are TGTGCCACCACTGGCAGGGGGTACACTGAAGCTTTCTTT. The full variable domain, in which reference TRBV15 and TRBJ1-1 provide the parts outside the CDR3, is DAMVIQNPRYQVTQFGKPVTLSCSQTLNHNVMYWYQQKSSQAPKLLFHYYDKDFNNEADTPDNFQSRRPNTSFCFLDIRSPGLGDTAMYLCATTGRGYTEAFFGQGTRLTVV.

The rearrangement uses TRBV2 and TRBJ1-2; D gene ambiguous. The V gene lost 5 bases and the J gene lost 2 bases, with 6 bases spanning the gap. This CDR3 is built from 12 residues. Germline values: CDR1 SNHLY, CDR2 FYNNEI. The CDR3 region has the DNA TGTGCCAGCAGTCATGTCAACTATGGCTACACCTTC. It codes for CASSHVNYGYTF. Looking up the rest from reference TRBV2 and TRBJ1-2 gives the full variable domain: EPEVTQTPSHQVTQMGQEVILRCVPISNHLYFYWYRQILGQKVEFLVSFYNNEISEKSEIFDDQFSVERPDGSNFTLKIRSTKLEDSAMYFCASSHVNYGYTFGSGTRLTVV.

This chain links TRBV28 with TRBJ2-3; tentatively, D is TRBD1 (6 bases). V gave up 6 bases and J gave up 4 bases, with 11 bases separating them. The germline V gene encodes CDR1 MDHEN and CDR2 SYDVKM. CDR3 size: 13 residues. The CDR3 is CASRPQGSDTQYF. In DNA form, the CDR3 reads TGTGCCAGCAGGCCTCAGGGGTCAGATACGCAGTATTTT.

The chain employs TRBV28 and TRBJ2-1, with 8 bases aligning to TRBD1. V shed 1 base and J 8 bases; nucleotides not matched to a gene: 7. Germline V gene lookup returns CDR1 MDHEN and CDR2 SYDVKM. The CDR3 covers 15 residues. CDR3 nucleotides: TGTGCCAGCAGTTTATCCGGGCAGGGGGCTGATGAGCAGTTCTTC. Amino acids: CASSLSGQGADEQFF.

This rearrangement joins TRBV10-2 to TRBJ2-7; tentatively, D is TRBD2 (5 bases). The CDR3 runs to 12 residues. Germline V gene sequence: CDR1 WSHSY, CDR2 SAAADI. V lost 3 bases and J 5 bases, leaving 8 bases between the germline ends. The CDR3 sequence is CASSEYGDEQYF. The CDR3 region has the DNA TGCGCCAGCAGTGAATACGGGGACGAGCAGTACTTC.

This clone was seen just once. CDR3 sequence (DNA): TGTGCCAGCAGTTACCTGGGACAGGGGATCTACGAGCAGTACTTC. Amino acid sequence: CASSYLGQGIYEQYF. The gene calls are TRBV6-5 and TRBJ2-7; 10 nucleotides align to TRBD1. J lost 3 bases, V lost 2 bases, and 4 bases had no gene match. This CDR3 spans 15 amino acids. Germline assignment: CDR1 MNHEY and CDR2 SVGAGI.